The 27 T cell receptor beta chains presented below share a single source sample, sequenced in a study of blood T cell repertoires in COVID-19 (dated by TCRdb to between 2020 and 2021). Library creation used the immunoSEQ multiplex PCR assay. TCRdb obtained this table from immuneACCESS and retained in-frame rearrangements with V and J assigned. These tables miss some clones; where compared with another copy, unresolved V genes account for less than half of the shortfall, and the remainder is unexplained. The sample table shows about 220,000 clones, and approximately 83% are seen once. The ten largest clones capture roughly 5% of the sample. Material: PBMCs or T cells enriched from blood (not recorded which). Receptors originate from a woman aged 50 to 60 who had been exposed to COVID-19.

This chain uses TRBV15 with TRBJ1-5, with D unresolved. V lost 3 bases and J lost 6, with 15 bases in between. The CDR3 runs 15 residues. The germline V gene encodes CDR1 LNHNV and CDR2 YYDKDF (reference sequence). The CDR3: CATSREHVEGQPQHF. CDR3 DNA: TGTGCCACCAGCAGGGAACATGTCGAGGGTCAGCCCCAGCATTTT.

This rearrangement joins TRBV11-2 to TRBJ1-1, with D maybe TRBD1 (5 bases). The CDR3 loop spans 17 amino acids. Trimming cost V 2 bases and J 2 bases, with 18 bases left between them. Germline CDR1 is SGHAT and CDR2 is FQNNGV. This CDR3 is CASSLNAGSFLNTEAFF. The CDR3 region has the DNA TGTGCCAGCAGCTTAAACGCAGGGTCCTTTCTCAACACTGAAGCTTTCTTT.

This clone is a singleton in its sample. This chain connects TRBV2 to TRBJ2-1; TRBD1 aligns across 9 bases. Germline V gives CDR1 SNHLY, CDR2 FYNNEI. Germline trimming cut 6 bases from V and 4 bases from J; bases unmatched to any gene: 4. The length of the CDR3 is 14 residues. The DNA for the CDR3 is TGTGCCAGCAGCGTCGGACAGGGGTACAATGAGCAGTTCTTC. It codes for CASSVGQGYNEQFF.

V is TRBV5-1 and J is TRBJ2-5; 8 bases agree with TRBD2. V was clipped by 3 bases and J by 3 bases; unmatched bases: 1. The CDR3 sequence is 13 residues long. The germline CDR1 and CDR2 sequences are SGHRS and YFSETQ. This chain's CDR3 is CASSSLAEETQYF. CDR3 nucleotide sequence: TGCGCCAGCAGCTCACTAGCGGAAGAGACCCAGTACTTC.

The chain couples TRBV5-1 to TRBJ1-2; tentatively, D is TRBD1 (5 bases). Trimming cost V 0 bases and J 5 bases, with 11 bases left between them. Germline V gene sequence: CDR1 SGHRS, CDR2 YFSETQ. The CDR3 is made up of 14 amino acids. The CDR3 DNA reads TGCGCCAGCAGCTTGGAACGGGGGAGGTATGGCTACACCTTC. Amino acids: CASSLERGRYGYTF.

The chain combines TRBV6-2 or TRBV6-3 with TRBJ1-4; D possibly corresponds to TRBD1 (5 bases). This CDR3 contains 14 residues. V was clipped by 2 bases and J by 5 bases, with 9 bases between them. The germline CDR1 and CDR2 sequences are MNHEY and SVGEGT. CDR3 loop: CASSYTGGNEKLFF. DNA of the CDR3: TGTGCCAGCAGTTACACCGGGGGGAATGAAAAACTGTTTTTT.

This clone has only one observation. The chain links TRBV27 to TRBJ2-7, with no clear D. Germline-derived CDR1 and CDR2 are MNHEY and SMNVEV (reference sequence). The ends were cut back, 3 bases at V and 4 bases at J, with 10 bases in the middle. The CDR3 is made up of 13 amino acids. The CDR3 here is CASSLNGPYEQYF. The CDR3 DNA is TGTGCCAGCAGTTTGAATGGCCCTTACGAGCAGTACTTC.

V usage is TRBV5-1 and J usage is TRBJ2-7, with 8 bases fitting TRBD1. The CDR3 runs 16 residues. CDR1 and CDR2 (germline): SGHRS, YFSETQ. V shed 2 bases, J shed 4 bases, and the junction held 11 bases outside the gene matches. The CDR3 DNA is TGCGCCAGCAGCTTTCCCGGGACAGGTGGGGGTTACGAGCAGTACTTC. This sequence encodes CASSFPGTGGGYEQYF.

The CDR3 coding sequence is TGTGCCAGCAGCTCTCTAGCTAGGGAGCTGTTTTTT. Its protein is CASSSLARELFF. This rearrangement joins TRBV3-1 (or the pseudogene TRBV3-2) to TRBJ2-2, with a possible D match to TRBD2 (5 bases). The CDR3 spans 12 residues. From germline, CDR1 is LGHDT and CDR2 YNNKEL (reference sequence). Deletions cut 5 bases from V and 9 bases from J, with 10 bases between.

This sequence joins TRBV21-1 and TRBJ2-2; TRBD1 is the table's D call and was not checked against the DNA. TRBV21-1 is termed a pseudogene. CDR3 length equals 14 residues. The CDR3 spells CASTPPTGTGELFF. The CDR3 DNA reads TGTGCCAGCACCCCCCCGACAGGAACCGGGGAGCTGTTTTTT.

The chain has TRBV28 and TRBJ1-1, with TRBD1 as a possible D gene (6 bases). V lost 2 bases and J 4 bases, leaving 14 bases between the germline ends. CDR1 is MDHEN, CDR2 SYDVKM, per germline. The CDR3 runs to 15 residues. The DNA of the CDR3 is TGTGCCAGCAGTTTACCGACAGGTTGGTCCACTGAAGCTTTCTTT. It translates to CASSLPTGWSTEAFF.

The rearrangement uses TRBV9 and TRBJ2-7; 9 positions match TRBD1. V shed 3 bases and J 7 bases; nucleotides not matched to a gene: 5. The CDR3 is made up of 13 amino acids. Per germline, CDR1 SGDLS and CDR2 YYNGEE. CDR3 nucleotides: TGTGCCAGCAGCGCGACGACAGGGGGTGAGCAGTACTTC. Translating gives CASSATTGGEQYF.

CDR3 residues: CASSSRGTSYEQYF. CDR3 coding DNA: TGTGCCAGCAGCTCGCGGGGGACCTCCTACGAGCAGTACTTC. V and J are TRBV7-2 and TRBJ2-7, with 7 bases identical to TRBD2. V was clipped by 4 bases and J by 0 bases; unmatched bases: 3. The CDR3 is made up of 14 amino acids. The V gene's germline CDR1 is SGHTA and CDR2 FQGNSA.

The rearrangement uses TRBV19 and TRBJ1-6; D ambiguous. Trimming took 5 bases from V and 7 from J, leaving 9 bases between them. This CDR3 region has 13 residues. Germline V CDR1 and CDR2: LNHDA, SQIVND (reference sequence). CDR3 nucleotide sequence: TGTGCCAGTAGTTCCCGACTGAATTCACCCCTCCACTTT. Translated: CASSSRLNSPLHF.

The CDR3 region is CASSPGQSLTDTQYF. The CDR3 nucleotides are TGCGCCAGCAGCCCAGGACAGTCTCTCACAGATACGCAGTATTTT. The chain couples TRBV4-3 to TRBJ2-3; D might be TRBD1 (6 bases). The germline V gene has CDR1 LGHNA and CDR2 YSLEER. V dropped 4 bases and J dropped 2 bases, with 13 bases sitting between them. This CDR3 spans 15 amino acids.

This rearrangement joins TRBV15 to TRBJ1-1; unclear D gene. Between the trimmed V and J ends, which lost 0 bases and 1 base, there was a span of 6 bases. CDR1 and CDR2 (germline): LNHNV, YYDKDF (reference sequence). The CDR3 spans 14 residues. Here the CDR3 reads CATSRDPGNTEAFF. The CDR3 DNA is TGTGCCACCAGCAGAGATCCAGGGAACACTGAAGCTTTCTTT.

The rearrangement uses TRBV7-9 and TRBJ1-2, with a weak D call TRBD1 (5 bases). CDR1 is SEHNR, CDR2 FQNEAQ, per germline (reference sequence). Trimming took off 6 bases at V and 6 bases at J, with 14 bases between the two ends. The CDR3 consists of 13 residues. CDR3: CASRPDTDHGYTF. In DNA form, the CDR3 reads TGTGCCAGCAGGCCGGACACGGACCATGGCTACACCTTC.

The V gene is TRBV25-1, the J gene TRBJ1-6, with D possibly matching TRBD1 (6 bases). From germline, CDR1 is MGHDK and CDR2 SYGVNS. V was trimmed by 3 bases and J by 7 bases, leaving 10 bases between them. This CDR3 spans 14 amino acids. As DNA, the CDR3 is TGTGCCAGCAGTGACGGACAGAAAAATTCACCCCTCCACTTT. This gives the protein CASSDGQKNSPLHF.

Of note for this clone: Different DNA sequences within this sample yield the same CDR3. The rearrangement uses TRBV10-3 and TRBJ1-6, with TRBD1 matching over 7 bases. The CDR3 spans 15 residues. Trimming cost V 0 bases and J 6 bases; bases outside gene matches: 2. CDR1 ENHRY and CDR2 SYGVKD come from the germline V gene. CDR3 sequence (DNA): TGTGCCATCAGTGAGTCGAGACAGGGTAATTCACCCCTCCACTTT. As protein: CAISESRQGNSPLHF.

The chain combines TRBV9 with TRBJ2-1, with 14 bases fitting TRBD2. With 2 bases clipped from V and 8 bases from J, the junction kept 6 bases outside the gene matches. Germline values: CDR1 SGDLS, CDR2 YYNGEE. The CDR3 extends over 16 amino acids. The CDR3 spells CASSVRTSGGYDEQFF. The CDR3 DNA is TGTGCCAGCAGCGTTAGGACTAGCGGGGGGTATGATGAGCAGTTCTTC. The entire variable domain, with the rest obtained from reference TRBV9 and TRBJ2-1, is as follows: DSGVTQTPKHLITATGQRVTLRCSPRSGDLSVYWYQQSLDQGLQFLIQYYNGEERAKGNILERFSAQQFPDLHSELNLSSLELGDSALYFCASSVRTSGGYDEQFFGPGTRLTVL.

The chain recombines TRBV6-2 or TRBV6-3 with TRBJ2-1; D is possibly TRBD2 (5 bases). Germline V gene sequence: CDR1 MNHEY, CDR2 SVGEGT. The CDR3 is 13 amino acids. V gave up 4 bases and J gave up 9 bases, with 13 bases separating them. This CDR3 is CASSWTLLREQFF. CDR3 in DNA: TGTGCCAGCAGTTGGACTCTCCTCCGTGAGCAGTTCTTC.

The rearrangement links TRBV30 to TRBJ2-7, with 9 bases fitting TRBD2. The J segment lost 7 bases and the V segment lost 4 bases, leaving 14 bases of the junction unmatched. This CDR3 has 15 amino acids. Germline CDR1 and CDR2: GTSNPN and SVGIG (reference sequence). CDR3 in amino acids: CAWILAGGADREQYF. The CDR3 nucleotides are TGTGCCTGGATTCTCGCGGGGGGGGCTGATAGGGAGCAGTACTTC.

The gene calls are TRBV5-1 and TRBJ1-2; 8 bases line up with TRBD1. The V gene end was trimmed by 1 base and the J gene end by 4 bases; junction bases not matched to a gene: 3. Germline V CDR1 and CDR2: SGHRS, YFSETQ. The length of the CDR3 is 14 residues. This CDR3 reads CASSLTGGRYGYTF. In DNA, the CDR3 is TGCGCCAGCAGCTTGACAGGGGGACGCTATGGCTACACCTTC. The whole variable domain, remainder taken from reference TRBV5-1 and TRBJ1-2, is KAGVTQTPRYLIKTRGQQVTLSCSPISGHRSVSWYQQTPGQGLQFLFEYFSETQRNKGNFPGRFSGRQFSNSRSEMNVSTLELGDSALYLCASSLTGGRYGYTFGSGTRLTVV.

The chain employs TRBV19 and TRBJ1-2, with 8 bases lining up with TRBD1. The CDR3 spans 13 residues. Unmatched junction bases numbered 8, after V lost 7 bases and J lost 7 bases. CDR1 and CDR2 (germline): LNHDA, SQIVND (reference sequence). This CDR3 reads CASNTQGAGGYTF. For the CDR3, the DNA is TGTGCCAGTAACACTCAGGGGGCCGGTGGCTACACCTTC.

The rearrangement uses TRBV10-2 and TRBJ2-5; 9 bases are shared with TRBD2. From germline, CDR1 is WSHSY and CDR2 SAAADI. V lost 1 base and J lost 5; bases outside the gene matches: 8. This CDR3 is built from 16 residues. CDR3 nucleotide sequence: TGCGCCAGCAGTGAGTTAGGGCGGGGGGGCCGCGAGACCCAGTACTTC. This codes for CASSELGRGGRETQYF.

This CDR3 is CASSAPQGGTSSQETQYF. In nucleotides, the CDR3 is TGTGCCAGCAGCGCTCCCCAGGGGGGGACTAGCTCACAAGAGACCCAGTACTTC. The J gene is TRBJ2-5, the V gene TRBV9, with 9 bases that match TRBD2. Germline V gene lookup returns CDR1 SGDLS and CDR2 YYNGEE. V trimming: 3 bases; J trimming: 2 bases; junction bases outside the gene matches: 14. The CDR3 sequence is 18 residues long.

Here the CDR3 DNA reads TGCGCCAGCGGGACAGGGGGCGCTGGGGATACTGAAGCTTTCTTT. This codes for CASGTGGAGDTEAFF. The genes are TRBV5-1 and TRBJ1-1; 12 bases agree with TRBD1. V shed 7 bases, J shed 5 bases, and the junction held 9 bases outside the gene matches. The CDR3 is 15 residues long. The germline V gene encodes CDR1 SGHRS and CDR2 YFSETQ.